The 18 T cell receptor beta chains below come from one sample, sequenced in a study of cytomegalovirus exposure and HLA in healthy donors. Primers for the PCR totalled 60 Vbeta and 13 Jbeta. The repertoire was sequenced with immunoSEQ multiplex PCR; TCRdb's copy has only in-frame clones and lacks some. The data contain 110,000 or so clones, approximately 78% of them singletons. The specimen was PBMCs. The receptors were gathered from a man aged 35 to 55 in good health and CMV-seronegative.

The genes are TRBV6-5 and TRBJ2-4; 13 bases match TRBD2. Germline CDR1 is MNHEY and CDR2 is SVGAGI. J gave up 7 bases and V 8 bases, and 2 bases lay outside the gene matches. This CDR3 spans 13 amino acids. The CDR3 here is CASGLAGDNIQYF. The DNA for the CDR3 is TGTGCCAGCGGACTAGCGGGAGATAACATTCAGTACTTC.

The J gene is TRBJ1-6, the V gene TRBV6-1; 10 nucleotides agree with TRBD1. CDR3 length: 13 residues. With 6 bases clipped from V and 7 bases from J, the junction kept 0 bases outside the gene matches. Germline V gives CDR1 MNHNS, CDR2 SASEGT. In DNA, the CDR3 is TGTGCCAGCAGGGGACAGGGGAATTCACCCCTCCACTTT. Translated, it gives CASRGQGNSPLHF.

V and J are TRBV19 and TRBJ2-1; D gene unclear. Germline V gene data show CDR1 as LNHDA and CDR2 as SQIVND (reference sequence). Trimming cost V 5 bases and J 4 bases, with 9 bases left between them. The CDR3 is 13 residues long. CDR3 DNA sequence: TGTGCCAGTAGTCTAAACAGTTACAATGAGCAGTTCTTC. Its translation: CASSLNSYNEQFF.

This clone appeared once. V gene TRBV30 combines with J gene TRBJ2-1; 8 positions match TRBD2. The CDR3 runs 12 residues. CDR1 and CDR2 (germline): GTSNPN, SVGIG (reference sequence). V trimming: 3 bases; J trimming: 8 bases; junction bases outside the gene matches: 3. DNA of the CDR3: TGTGCCTGGAGCGGGGGGGCATATGAGCAGTTCTTC. It specifies CAWSGGAYEQFF.

This clone was seen only once. The chain has TRBV18 and TRBJ1-6; no definite D call. The CDR3 consists of 15 residues. In germline, CDR1 is KGHSH, CDR2 LQKENI. V dropped 1 base and J dropped 7 bases, with 11 bases sitting between them. The CDR3 bases are TGTGCCAGCTCACCACAGGTGACACCGAATTCACCCCTCCACTTT. Its protein product is CASSPQVTPNSPLHF.

The chain recombines TRBV30 with TRBJ2-2, with 7 bases identical to TRBD2. The CDR3 extends over 14 amino acids. Germline lookup yields CDR1 GTSNPN and CDR2 SVGIG (reference sequence). V shed 1 base and J 2 bases; nucleotides not matched to a gene: 1. Here the CDR3 reads CAWSGLANTGELFF. As DNA, the CDR3 is TGTGCCTGGAGTGGACTAGCTAACACCGGGGAGCTGTTTTTT.

This clone was counted only a few times. The chain couples TRBV30 to TRBJ2-3; TRBD2 matches 10 bases. Germline-derived CDR1 and CDR2 are GTSNPN and SVGIG (reference sequence). V gave up 3 bases and J gave up 3 bases; unmatched junction bases: 18. The CDR3 is 19 residues long. The CDR3 protein is CAWRGVLGLAGAKTDTQYF. The CDR3, as DNA: TGTGCCTGGAGAGGAGTATTGGGGCTAGCGGGGGCCAAAACAGATACGCAGTATTTT.

On this clone: The identical CDR3 is also encoded by other nucleotide sequences in the sample. The chain carries TRBV10-3 and TRBJ1-1, with D unresolved. The CDR3 contains 13 residues. Germline values: CDR1 ENHRY, CDR2 SYGVKD. V was clipped by 5 bases and J by 3 bases, with 10 bases between them. The CDR3 loop is CAISRTGDTEAFF. DNA of the CDR3: TGTGCCATCAGTCGGACGGGAGACACTGAAGCTTTCTTT.

The V gene is TRBV6-6, the J gene TRBJ1-1, with 10 bases identical to TRBD1. Germline CDR1 MNHNY, CDR2 SVGAGI (reference sequence). This CDR3 comprises 16 residues. Trimming removed 5 bases from V and 1 base from J; junction bases left unmatched: 7. The CDR3 is CASSPGQGLGNTEAFF. The DNA of the CDR3 is TGTGCCAGCAGTCCGGGACAGGGGCTCGGGAACACTGAAGCTTTCTTT.

The CDR3 DNA is TGTGCCTGGAGTCCCCTTTCGGACAGGTCAACCTACGAGCAGTACTTC. Translation: CAWSPLSDRSTYEQYF. The J gene is TRBJ2-7, the V gene TRBV30, with 7 positions matching TRBD1. The J segment lost 2 bases and the V segment lost 2 bases, leaving 12 bases of the junction unmatched. The germline gives CDR1 GTSNPN, CDR2 SVGIG (reference sequence). The CDR3 covers 16 residues.

This chain joins TRBV6-6 and TRBJ2-7; D is perhaps TRBD2 (5 bases). V shed 2 bases and J shed 6 bases, with 11 bases lying between them. CDR3 length equals 13 residues. Germline V gene sequence: CDR1 MNHNY, CDR2 SVGAGI (reference sequence). The CDR3 loop is CASSYEGLGEQYF. The CDR3 DNA reads as TGTGCCAGCAGTTACGAGGGTCTGGGCGAGCAGTACTTC.

The chain has TRBV11-3 and TRBJ2-5; tentatively, D is TRBD2 (6 bases). V shed 5 bases and J shed 1 base, with 14 bases lying between them. This CDR3 has 15 residues. The germline V gene has CDR1 SGHNT and CDR2 YENEEA. CDR3 region: CASSPSEGPQETQYF. The CDR3 bases are TGTGCCAGCAGCCCTTCGGAGGGACCCCAAGAGACCCAGTACTTC. The entire variable domain, with the rest obtained from reference TRBV11-3 and TRBJ2-5, is as follows: EAGVVQSPRYKIIEKKQPVAFWCNPISGHNTLYWYLQNLGQGPELLIRYENEEAVDDSQLPKDRFSAERLKGVDSTLKIQPAELGDSAVYLCASSPSEGPQETQYFGPGTRLLVL.

Only one count was recorded for this clone. V and J are TRBV2 and TRBJ2-7, with unresolved D. V was cut by 4 bases and J by 6 bases, with 4 bases left in between. Germline loops: CDR1 SNHLY, CDR2 FYNNEI. This CDR3 comprises 10 residues. CDR3 DNA: TGTGCCAGCAGTGTACTCGAGCAGTACTTC. Its protein is CASSVLEQYF. The whole variable domain, filled in from reference TRBV2 and TRBJ2-7, reads EPEVTQTPSHQVTQMGQEVILRCVPISNHLYFYWYRQILGQKVEFLVSFYNNEISEKSEIFDDQFSVERPDGSNFTLKIRSTKLEDSAMYFCASSVLEQYFGPGTRLTVT.

V gene TRBV29-1 combines with J gene TRBJ1-1; maybe TRBD1 (5 bases). Germline CDR1 reads SQVTM; CDR2 reads ANQGSEA. CDR3 length: 12 residues. V lost 5 bases to trimming and J lost 5 bases, with 12 bases between them. The CDR3 sequence: CSVNSGGTEAFF. CDR3 coding DNA: TGCAGCGTTAATTCGGGGGGAACTGAAGCTTTCTTT.

V usage is TRBV30 and J usage is TRBJ1-2; D call uncertain. V was pared by 2 bases and J by 7 bases, with 11 bases between. The CDR3 loop spans 12 amino acids. Germline V lookup: CDR1 GTSNPN, CDR2 SVGIG (reference sequence). The CDR3 bases are TGTGCCTGGAGTTCGGTATCTGGTGGCTACACCTTC. This translates into CAWSSVSGGYTF.

On this clone: Germline and junction disagree at one end, which may indicate a read error. The chain employs TRBV7-7 and TRBJ2-6; TRBD1 aligns across 7 bases. CDR3 length: 16 residues. Germline V gene data show CDR1 as SSHAT and CDR2 as FNYEAQ (reference sequence). The CDR3 loop reads CASSGRQGPGANGLTF. CDR3 in DNA: TGTGCTAGCAGCGGACGACAGGGACCTGGGGCCAACGGCCTGACTTTC.

The V and J genes are TRBV5-3 and TRBJ1-5; D remains ambiguous. TRBV5-3 is identified as an open reading frame with a role that is uncertain. The V and J ends lost 10 bases and 0 bases respectively, with 20 bases between them. CDR3 size: 16 residues. CDR3 sequence: CAEGSSSTYSNQPQHF. DNA for the CDR3: TGTGCCGAAGGGAGCAGCTCGACTTATAGCAATCAGCCCCAGCATTTT.

V gene TRBV30 combines with J gene TRBJ2-7, with 7 bases aligning to TRBD1. The ends lost 5 bases at V and 0 bases at J; junction bases unmatched: 4. CDR1 GTSNPN and CDR2 SVGIG come from the germline V gene (reference sequence). The CDR3 is made up of 13 amino acids. The DNA of the CDR3 is TGTGCCTGGGACAGGGTCCTCTCCTACGAGCAGTACTTC. Protein: CAWDRVLSYEQYF.